These T cell receptor beta chains were read from a single sample in a study of blood T cell repertoires in COVID-19. Clones were sequenced by immunoSEQ multiplex PCR, and TCRdb holds only the in-frame ones, with some missing. The data show about 110,000 clones, with less than 85% seen just once and roughly an eighth held by the top ten. The sequenced sample was peripheral blood. These receptors were taken from a human donor in a cohort sampled during active COVID-19. The conserved cysteine and the conserved F or W are not part of the CDR3 here. Each record gives: V gene, J gene, CDR3 protein.

V gene: TRBV6-1
J gene: TRBJ2-7
CDR3 protein: ASSDETLSYEQY

V gene: TRBV19
J gene: TRBJ2-5
CDR3 protein: ASSIGYKSETQY

V gene: TRBV6-5
J gene: TRBJ1-1
CDR3 protein: ASSYAMVANTEAF

V gene: TRBV5-8
J gene: TRBJ1-2
CDR3 protein: ASSYRQGGYT

V gene: TRBV11-2
J gene: TRBJ1-1
CDR3 protein: ASCKTGITEAF

V gene: TRBV6-5
J gene: TRBJ2-3
CDR3 protein: ASSYQAGHTDTQY

V gene: TRBV23-1
J gene: TRBJ1-5
CDR3 protein: ASSQVGTVYSNQPQH

V gene: TRBV9
J gene: TRBJ1-6
CDR3 protein: ASSLRDTNSPLH

V gene: TRBV28
J gene: TRBJ1-1
CDR3 protein: ASIGQPNTEAF

V gene: TRBV3-1/TRBV3-2
J gene: TRBJ2-5
CDR3 protein: ASSPYSQETQY

V gene: TRBV9
J gene: TRBJ2-3
CDR3 protein: ASSPAAQGGDTQY

V gene: TRBV7-9
J gene: TRBJ1-2
CDR3 protein: ASSLSVANYGYT

V gene: TRBV10-3
J gene: TRBJ1-3
CDR3 protein: AISPVSGNTIY

V gene: TRBV11-1
J gene: TRBJ1-1
CDR3 protein: ASSQGGGFMNTEAF

V gene: TRBV6-5
J gene: TRBJ2-3
CDR3 protein: ASSHRGITDTQY

V gene: TRBV6-5
J gene: TRBJ2-5
CDR3 protein: ASSYGGRGRETQY

V gene: TRBV6-5
J gene: TRBJ1-5
CDR3 protein: ASGWEVSNQPQH

V gene: TRBV5-1
J gene: TRBJ2-1
CDR3 protein: ASRTDRSYNEQF

V gene: TRBV10-1
J gene: TRBJ1-1
CDR3 protein: ASSGFIVESTEAF

V gene: TRBV12-5
J gene: TRBJ2-2
CDR3 protein: ASGLVLRGQGNASGTGELF

V gene: TRBV10-3
J gene: TRBJ1-5
CDR3 protein: AISDSGSADQPQH

V gene: TRBV10-2
J gene: TRBJ1-5
CDR3 protein: ASAGGAGNQPQH

V gene: TRBV7-9
J gene: TRBJ1-1
CDR3 protein: ASTLPTDEAF

V gene: TRBV7-6
J gene: TRBJ2-3
CDR3 protein: ASSPQVGTDTQY

V gene: TRBV5-1
J gene: TRBJ2-3
CDR3 protein: ASSFPGAEDTQY

V gene: TRBV29-1
J gene: TRBJ2-7
CDR3 protein: SVLTGGGSYEQY

V gene: TRBV12-3/TRBV12-4
J gene: TRBJ1-3
CDR3 protein: ASSLDQGNTIY

V gene: TRBV18
J gene: TRBJ2-7
CDR3 protein: ASSGTGQAVEQY

V gene: TRBV5-6
J gene: TRBJ2-2
CDR3 protein: ASSPGLAGIGELF

V gene: TRBV29-1
J gene: TRBJ2-3
CDR3 protein: SAPGPSQDTQY

V gene: TRBV30
J gene: TRBJ2-4
CDR3 protein: AWSVQGVAKNIQY

V gene: TRBV30
J gene: TRBJ1-1
CDR3 protein: AWSDRTGTEAF

V gene: TRBV7-9
J gene: TRBJ1-1
CDR3 protein: ASSLQGGMNTEAF

V gene: TRBV28
J gene: TRBJ2-7
CDR3 protein: ASSFSYDEQY

V gene: TRBV2
J gene: TRBJ2-7
CDR3 protein: ASSEQLAGVYEQY

V gene: TRBV6-6
J gene: TRBJ1-1
CDR3 protein: ASSFTWTGGTEAF

V gene: TRBV6-2/TRBV6-3
J gene: TRBJ1-6
CDR3 protein: ASSYGGLGNSPLH

V gene: TRBV5-1
J gene: TRBJ2-3
CDR3 protein: ASSVGGDTYTQY

V gene: TRBV10-1
J gene: TRBJ1-6
CDR3 protein: ASSAGTGENSPLH

V gene: TRBV5-1
J gene: TRBJ1-1
CDR3 protein: ASSAGQGPEAF